Following are 24 T cell receptor beta chains from one sample sequenced in a study of human T cells and chemical hapten exposure. TCRdb reprocessed the RACE reads via MiXCR and lists one record per CDR3 protein. The table records 80,000 to 100,000 distinct CDR3 sequences, 7.5% to 9% of them present only once. Time point described: patch test 1, 2 weeks after DPC sensitization. Documented treatment: therapeutic diphenylcyclopropenone sensitization with weekly scalp DPC. This sample comprised whole blood, obtained in connection with sensitization to the hapten diphenylcyclopropenone (DPC). Receptors were obtained from a woman in her 30s with alopecia areata. Some clones in this sample may be carry-over from other donors' samples.

This clonotype has a handful of counts. This chain links TRBV3-1 with TRBJ2-7; no clear D. Germline V gene sequence: CDR1 LGHDT, CDR2 YNNKEL (reference sequence). Between the trimmed V and J ends, which lost 2 bases and 2 bases, there was a span of 13 bases. The CDR3 loop spans 15 amino acids. The CDR3 loop is CASSQFGAGTYEQYF. CDR3 in DNA: TGTGCCAGCAGCCAATTTGGCGCCGGTACCTACGAGCAGTACTTC.

This clonotype was seen at least ten times. CDR3 sequence: CCSSGTGGVDTQYF. The CDR3 nucleotides are TGCTGTAGTTCCGGGACAGGGGGCGTAGATACGCAGTATTTT. The chain recombines TRBV29-1 with TRBJ2-3; 12 positions agree with TRBD1. Germline CDR1 SQVTM, CDR2 ANQGSEA. The CDR3 covers 14 residues.

At least ten counts were recorded for this clonotype. V gene TRBV5-1 combines with J gene TRBJ1-1, with D uncertain. CDR3 length: 11 amino acids. Trimming removed 2 bases at V and 9 bases at J, with 8 bases between. The germline gives CDR1 SGHRS, CDR2 YFSETQ. The CDR3 sequence is CASSLRDQAFF. The CDR3 bases are TGCGCCAGCAGCTTAAGAGACCAAGCTTTCTTT.

The chain links TRBV5-1 to TRBJ1-2; 7 positions match TRBD1. The ends lost 4 bases at V and 2 bases at J; junction bases unmatched: 5. The germline V gene has CDR1 SGHRS and CDR2 YFSETQ. This CDR3 region has 14 residues. In DNA form, the CDR3 reads TGCGCCAGCAGCGGGACAGATGCCAACTATGGCTACACCTTC. Its protein product is CASSGTDANYGYTF.

This clonotype appeared many times. The rearrangement joins TRBV7-9 to TRBJ2-1, with 7 bases identical to TRBD2. V trimming: 3 bases; J trimming: 0 bases; junction bases outside the gene matches: 11. Germline-derived CDR1 and CDR2 are SEHNR and FQNEAQ (reference sequence). CDR3 size: 18 residues. CDR3 bases: TGTGCCAGCAGCTTGGGGGTCGGCGGGGGAGACTCCTACAATGAGCAGTTCTTC. Protein: CASSLGVGGGDSYNEQFF.

This clonotype came up a few times. The rearrangement joins TRBV3-1 to TRBJ1-1, with D uncertain. Germline V lookup: CDR1 LGHDT, CDR2 YNNKEL (reference sequence). The V and J ends lost 2 bases and 6 bases respectively, with 7 bases between them. This CDR3 comprises 12 residues. CDR3 sequence reads: CASSQRPPEAFF. In DNA, the CDR3 is TGTGCCAGCAGCCAAAGGCCCCCTGAAGCTTTCTTT.

This clonotype was observed at least ten times. The chain recombines TRBV7-9 with TRBJ2-1, with 10 bases matching TRBD1. Germline assignment: CDR1 SEHNR and CDR2 FQNEAQ (reference sequence). V dropped 1 base and J dropped 8; count of bases not matched to a gene: 5. The CDR3 has 15 residues. CDR3 coding DNA: TGTGCCAGCAGCTTAGGGGACAGGGGACTCTATGAGCAGTTCTTC. Protein: CASSLGDRGLYEQFF.

In this sample, this clonotype turned up many times. This chain joins TRBV11-2 and TRBJ2-7; the D call may be TRBD1 or TRBD2 (6 bases each). CDR1 and CDR2 from the germline V gene are SGHAT and FQNNGV. Trimming cost V 1 base and J 3 bases, with 13 bases left between them. This CDR3 comprises 15 residues. The CDR3 DNA reads as TGTGCCAGCAGCTTAGCATGGGGGGCGGACTACGAGCAGTACTTC. Residues: CASSLAWGADYEQYF.

The sample holds many counts of this clonotype. CDR3 protein: CASSGQGWTEAFF. The CDR3 DNA follows: TGTGCCAGCAGCGGTCAGGGTTGGACTGAAGCTTTCTTT. The gene calls are TRBV5-5 and TRBJ1-1, with a weak D call TRBD1 (5 bases). The length of the CDR3 is 13 residues. The germline V and J ends were trimmed by 4 bases and 5 bases, with 12 bases remaining between them. CDR1 SGHKS and CDR2 YYEKEE come from the germline V gene (reference sequence).

This clonotype has a count of ten or more. This chain uses TRBV20-1 with TRBJ1-2; no firm D call. The CDR3 has 12 residues. V was pared by 3 bases and J by 2 bases, with 7 bases between. Germline values: CDR1 DFQATT, CDR2 SNEGSKA (reference sequence). DNA for the CDR3: TGCAGTGCTAGCGCGGGGAACTATGGCTACACCTTC. Residues: CSASAGNYGYTF.

This clonotype was found many times. The V gene is TRBV20-1, the J gene TRBJ1-2; 8 bases fit TRBD1. The germline CDR1 and CDR2 sequences are DFQATT and SNEGSKA (reference sequence). The CDR3 has 15 amino acids. Germline trimming cut 6 bases from V and 4 bases from J; bases unmatched to any gene: 13. CDR3 DNA sequence: TGCAGTGCCCTCAGACGCCGGGACAGGAGCTATGGCTACACCTTC. Amino acid sequence: CSALRRRDRSYGYTF.

This clonotype has only a few counts. CDR3 residues: CASSLAVQRYTGELFF. DNA of the CDR3: TGCGCCAGCAGCTTGGCTGTACAGAGGTACACCGGGGAGCTGTTTTTT. The chain recombines TRBV5-1 with TRBJ2-2; D remains ambiguous. The germline CDR1 and CDR2 sequences are SGHRS and YFSETQ. Trimming shortened V by 0 bases and J by 3 bases, and 12 bases separated the two germline ends. The CDR3 extends over 16 amino acids.

On this clonotype: A much more abundant neighbour one base away suggests this may be a read error. The V call is TRBV5-6, the J call TRBJ2-7; no firm D call. Germline CDR1 SGHDT, CDR2 YYEEEE. CDR3 size: 13 residues. The CDR3 here is CVSSPPGTYEQYF. DNA of the CDR3: TGTGTCAGCAGCCCGCCAGGCACCTACGAGCAGTACTTC.

In its sample, this clonotype was seen many times. This rearrangement joins TRBV7-9 to TRBJ1-1; no definite D call. This CDR3 contains 13 residues. Germline-derived CDR1 and CDR2 are SEHNR and FQNEAQ (reference sequence). Trimming removed 5 bases from V and 1 base from J, with 8 bases in between. CDR3 bases: TGTGCCAGCAGCCCCCCAGGGAACACTGAAGCTTTCTTT. Its protein is CASSPPGNTEAFF.

The rearrangement links TRBV6-2 or TRBV6-3 to TRBJ2-1; 8 bases match TRBD2. The CDR3 runs to 16 residues. In germline, CDR1 is MNHEY, CDR2 SVGEGT. With V trimmed by 0 bases and J by 7 bases, 8 bases remained unmatched. Written as DNA, the CDR3 is TGTGCCAGCAGTTACTCGGGACTAGTGGGATGGAATGAGCAGTTCTTC. Its translation is CASSYSGLVGWNEQFF.

This clonotype has at least ten counts. CDR3 in amino acids: CAISFSGVTDTQYF. DNA for the CDR3: TGTGCCATCAGCTTTAGCGGGGTAACAGATACGCAGTATTTT. This rearrangement joins TRBV10-3 to TRBJ2-3; 8 bases fit TRBD2. Trimming took 6 bases from V and 3 from J; bases not matched to a gene: 5. The V gene's germline CDR1 is ENHRY and CDR2 SYGVKD. The CDR3 sequence is 14 residues long.

There are many counts of this clonotype. The chain uses TRBV2 and TRBJ1-1; D gene ambiguous. Trimming removed 3 bases at V and 0 bases at J, with 2 bases between. The CDR3 consists of 12 residues. CDR1 is SNHLY and CDR2 is FYNNEI in the germline V gene. The CDR3 nucleotides are TGTGCCAGCAGTGAGGTGAACACTGAAGCTTTCTTT. This codes for CASSEVNTEAFF.

This clonotype appeared many times. The V and J genes are TRBV10-3 and TRBJ2-2; TRBD1 matches 7 bases. Germline V gene sequence: CDR1 ENHRY, CDR2 SYGVKD. Unmatched junction bases numbered 6, after V lost 6 bases and J lost 5 bases. There are 14 residues in the CDR3. The CDR3 DNA is TGTGCCATCAGAGGGACAGAGATAACCGGGGAGCTGTTTTTT. Its protein product is CAIRGTEITGELFF.

Notes on this clonotype: Relative to the germline gene, one junction end is altered; a read error may explain this. The rearrangement joins TRBV3-1 to TRBJ2-5; no reliable D call. The length of the CDR3 is 13 residues. CDR1 and CDR2 from the germline V gene are LGHDT and YNNKEL (reference sequence). The chain's CDR3 is CARSQAEGETQYF. CDR3 DNA: TGTGCCAGAAGCCAAGCAGAAGGAGAGACCCAGTACTTC.

This clonotype was seen only a few times. CDR3 sequence (DNA): TGTGCCAGCAGTTTATCCGAATCCTATGGCTACACCTTC. Its translation: CASSLSESYGYTF. The rearrangement links TRBV12-3 or TRBV12-4 to TRBJ1-2; D remains unclear. V lost 2 bases and J lost 4, with 8 bases in between. CDR3 length: 13 residues.

This clonotype showed up many times. The V gene is TRBV30, the J gene TRBJ2-3, with TRBD2 identical over 8 bases. V shed 2 bases and J 4 bases; nucleotides not matched to a gene: 8. CDR1 and CDR2 from the germline V gene are GTSNPN and SVGIG (reference sequence). The CDR3 runs to 15 residues. The CDR3 DNA reads TGTGCCTGGAGTCATACGGGGGGGGGAGCAGATACGCAGTATTTT. Protein product: CAWSHTGGGADTQYF.

CDR3 in amino acids: CAWSVHGGRFNEKLFF. CDR3 bases: TGTGCCTGGAGTGTACACGGGGGCCGATTCAATGAAAAACTGTTTTTT. The gene calls are TRBV30 and TRBJ1-4; weak D call: TRBD1 (6 bases). The length of the CDR3 is 16 residues. The V and J ends lost 0 bases and 5 bases respectively, with 16 bases between them. Germline assignment: CDR1 GTSNPN and CDR2 SVGIG (reference sequence).

This clonotype was seen more than once but under ten times. The chain links TRBV20-1 to TRBJ1-1; the D gene is possibly TRBD1 (6 bases). V lost 1 base to trimming and J lost 0 bases, with 9 bases between them. The V gene's germline CDR1 is DFQATT and CDR2 SNEGSKA (reference sequence). The CDR3 has 14 residues. CDR3 loop: CSARGGALNTEAFF. CDR3 DNA sequence: TGCAGTGCTAGAGGGGGGGCCCTGAACACTGAAGCTTTCTTT.

The rearrangement joins TRBV7-2 to TRBJ2-1; either TRBD1 or TRBD2 may supply D (5 bases each). V was shortened by 3 bases and J by 5 bases, with 8 bases between the two germline ends. This CDR3 is 13 amino acids long. Per germline, CDR1 SGHTA and CDR2 FQGNSA. The CDR3 is CASSFGGNNEQFF. DNA of the CDR3: TGTGCCAGCAGCTTTGGGGGTAACAATGAGCAGTTCTTC.